The rows below give T cell receptor beta chains drawn from one sample of a study of human T cells and chemical hapten exposure. TCRdb ran MiXCR on the RACE reads and lists one entry per CDR3 protein. The top ten clones hold approximately 2% of a sample with over 85,000 distinct CDR3 sequences, about 9% of them seen once. The sample here was whole blood, taken in connection with sensitization to the hapten diphenylcyclopropenone (DPC). The receptors here all came from a woman aged 40 to 50 with alopecia areata. Some clones in this sample may be carry-over from other donors' samples. The CDR3 runs from the conserved cysteine through the conserved F or W. The D gene is left open where the match is weak. Size values are once, few and many counts, or a class for expanded clones, and some rows have none.

clone_size | j_call | v_call | d_call | cdr3_nt | cdr3_aa
many | TRBJ1-2 | TRBV6-2/TRBV6-3 | NA | TGTGCCAGCAGTTACTCGGATTTCATTCCCTCGTTC | CASSYSDFIPSF
few | TRBJ1-3 | TRBV9 | NA | TGTGCCAGCAGCGTAGACAGTTCCCCCTCTGGAAACACCATATATTTT | CASSVDSSPSGNTIYF
NA | TRBJ2-1 | TRBV18 | NA | TGTGCCAGCTCACCACCGGGTGTGGGCAATGAGCAGTTCTTC | CASSPPGVGNEQFF
few | TRBJ2-7 | TRBV3-1 | TRBD1 | TGTGCCAGCAGCTACCGGGACAGGGGTTACGAGCAGTACTTC | CASSYRDRGYEQYF
medium-sized | TRBJ1-1 | TRBV7-9 | NA | TGTGCCAGCAGCTTAGAGGGCAGGTACACTGAAGCTTTCTTT | CASSLEGRYTEAFF
many | TRBJ2-1 | TRBV4-2 | NA | TGTGCCAGCAGCCAAGGGCGGGATTCTGTGAATGAGCAGTTCTTC | CASSQGRDSVNEQFF
many | TRBJ2-2 | TRBV2 | NA | TGTGCCAGCAGTGCGGGGAACACCGGGGAGCTGTTTTTT | CASSAGNTGELFF
many | TRBJ2-1 | TRBV11-3 | TRBD2 | TGTGCCAGAAGAGCGGGAGAGCAGTTCTTC | CARRAGEQFF
many | TRBJ2-2 | TRBV28 | TRBD1 | TGTGCCAGCAGAGGACAGGGTAGGGGCACCGGGGAGCTGTTTTTT | CASRGQGRGTGELFF
NA | TRBJ2-7 | TRBV3-1 | TRBD2 | TGTGCCAGCAGCCAAGTCCCTAGCGGGAGGGCCAGAGCCTACGAGCAGTACTTC | CASSQVPSGRARAYEQYF
few | TRBJ2-3 | TRBV6-5 | TRBD1 | TGTGCCAGCAGTTCGGACAGGGGAACAGATACGCAGTATTTT | CASSSDRGTDTQYF
many | TRBJ2-5 | TRBV2 | TRBD2 | TGTGCCAGCAGTGAACGGGCGGGAGGAGGAGAGACCCAGTACTTC | CASSERAGGGETQYF
NA | TRBJ2-7 | TRBV7-9 | NA | TGTGCCAGCAGCGCCAGCCGCGTGGGCGACCAGTACTTC | CASSASRVGDQYF
many | TRBJ1-1 | TRBV7-9 | NA | TGTGCCAGCAGCTTAAGACTGGAGAACACTGAAGCTTTCTTT | CASSLRLENTEAFF
few | TRBJ1-1 | TRBV7-9 | NA | TGTGCCAGCAGCTCAGCCACGGGCCTGGCGGGCACTGAAGCTTTCTTT | CASSSATGLAGTEAFF
few | TRBJ1-5 | TRBV4-3 | NA | TGCGCCAGCAGCCAAGATTGGTCCCTCCCTCAGCCCCAGCATTTT | CASSQDWSLPQPQHF
NA | TRBJ2-5 | TRBV5-4 | NA | TGTGCCAGCAGCTATGGTAAAAGGGTAGAGACCCAGTACTTC | CASSYGKRVETQYF
NA | TRBJ2-7 | TRBV20-1 | NA | TGCAGTGCCACGGACCCGACCCACTACGAGCAGTACTTC | CSATDPTHYEQYF
NA | TRBJ2-5 | TRBV7-2 | TRBD2 | TGTGCCAGCAGCTTAGCCATAGCGGGAGGGCAAGAGACCCAGTACTTC | CASSLAIAGGQETQYF
many | TRBJ2-7 | TRBV5-1 | TRBD2 | TGCGCCAGCAGCTTGGCAGTAGCGGGAGGTTCCTACGAGCAGTACTTC | CASSLAVAGGSYEQYF
many | TRBJ2-5 | TRBV5-1 | NA | TGCGCCAGCTACCTGACAGGATCCACCCTCCAGGAGACCCAGTACTTC | CASYLTGSTLQETQYF
NA | TRBJ1-2 | TRBV29-1 | NA | TGCAGCGTTGAAGATCGCTTTGGCTACACCTTC | CSVEDRFGYTF
NA | TRBJ2-5 | TRBV27 | TRBD1 | TGTGCCAGCAGAGACTACAAACAGGGGCGTCAAGAGACCCAGTACTTC | CASRDYKQGRQETQYF
few | TRBJ2-2 | TRBV29-1 | NA | TGCAGCCCACCGCGGTCCCGGACCGGGGAGCTGTTTTTT | CSPPRSRTGELFF